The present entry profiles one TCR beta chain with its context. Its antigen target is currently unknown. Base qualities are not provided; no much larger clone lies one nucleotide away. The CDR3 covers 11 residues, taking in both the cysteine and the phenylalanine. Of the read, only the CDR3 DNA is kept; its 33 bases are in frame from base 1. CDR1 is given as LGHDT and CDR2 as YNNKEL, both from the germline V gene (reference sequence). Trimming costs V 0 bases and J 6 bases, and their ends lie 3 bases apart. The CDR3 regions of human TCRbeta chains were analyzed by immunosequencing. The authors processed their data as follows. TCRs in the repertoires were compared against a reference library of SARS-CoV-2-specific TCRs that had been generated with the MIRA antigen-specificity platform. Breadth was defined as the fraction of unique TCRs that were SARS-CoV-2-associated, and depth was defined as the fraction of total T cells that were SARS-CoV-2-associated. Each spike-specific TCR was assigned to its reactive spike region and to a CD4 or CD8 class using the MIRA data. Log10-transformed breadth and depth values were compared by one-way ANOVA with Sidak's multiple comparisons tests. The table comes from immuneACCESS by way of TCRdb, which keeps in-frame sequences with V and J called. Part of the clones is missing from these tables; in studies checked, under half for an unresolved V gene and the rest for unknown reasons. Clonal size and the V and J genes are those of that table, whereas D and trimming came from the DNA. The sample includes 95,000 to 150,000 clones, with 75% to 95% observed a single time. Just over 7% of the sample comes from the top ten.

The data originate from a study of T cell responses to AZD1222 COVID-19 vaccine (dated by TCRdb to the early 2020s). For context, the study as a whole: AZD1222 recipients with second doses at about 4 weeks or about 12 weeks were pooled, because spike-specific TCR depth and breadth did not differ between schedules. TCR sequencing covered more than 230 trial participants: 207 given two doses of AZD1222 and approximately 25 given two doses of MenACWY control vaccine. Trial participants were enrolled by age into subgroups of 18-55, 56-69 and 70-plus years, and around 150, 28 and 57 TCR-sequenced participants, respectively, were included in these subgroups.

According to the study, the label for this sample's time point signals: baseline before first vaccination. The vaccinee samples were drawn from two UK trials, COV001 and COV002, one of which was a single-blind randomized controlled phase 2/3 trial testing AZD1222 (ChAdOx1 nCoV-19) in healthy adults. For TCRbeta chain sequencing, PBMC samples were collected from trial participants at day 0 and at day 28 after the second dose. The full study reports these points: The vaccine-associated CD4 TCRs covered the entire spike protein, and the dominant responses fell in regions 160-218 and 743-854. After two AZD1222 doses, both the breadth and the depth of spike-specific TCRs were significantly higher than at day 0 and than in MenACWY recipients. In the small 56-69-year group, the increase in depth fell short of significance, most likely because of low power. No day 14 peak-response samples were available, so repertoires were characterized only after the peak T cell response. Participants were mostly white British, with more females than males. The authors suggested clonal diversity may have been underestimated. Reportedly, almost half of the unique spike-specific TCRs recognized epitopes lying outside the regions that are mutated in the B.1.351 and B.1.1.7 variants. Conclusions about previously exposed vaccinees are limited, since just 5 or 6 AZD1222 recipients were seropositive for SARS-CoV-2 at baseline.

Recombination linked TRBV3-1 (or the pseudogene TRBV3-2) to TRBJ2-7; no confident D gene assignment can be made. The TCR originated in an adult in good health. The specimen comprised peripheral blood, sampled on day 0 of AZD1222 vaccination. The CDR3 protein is CASSQDGEQYF. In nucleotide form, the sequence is TGTGCCAGCAGCCAAGATGGCGAGCAGTACTTC.